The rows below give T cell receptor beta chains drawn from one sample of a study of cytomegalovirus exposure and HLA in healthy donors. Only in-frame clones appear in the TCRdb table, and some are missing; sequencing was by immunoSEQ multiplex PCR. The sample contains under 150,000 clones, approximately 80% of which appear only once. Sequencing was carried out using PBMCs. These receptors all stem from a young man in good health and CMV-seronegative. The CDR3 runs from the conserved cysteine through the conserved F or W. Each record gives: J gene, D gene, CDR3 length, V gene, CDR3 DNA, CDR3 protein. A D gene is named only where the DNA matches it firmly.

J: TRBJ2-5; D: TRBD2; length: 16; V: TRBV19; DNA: TGTGCCAGTAGTGGGCGACTAGCGGGAGTATCAGAGACCCAGTACTTC; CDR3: CASSGRLAGVSETQYF
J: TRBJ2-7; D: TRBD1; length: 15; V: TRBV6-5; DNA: TGTGCCAGCAAATTAAACACAGGGGATCCCTCCGAGCAGTACTTC; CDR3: CASKLNTGDPSEQYF
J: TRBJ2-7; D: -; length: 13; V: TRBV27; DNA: TGTGCCAGCTCCCCCGGGGTTCACTACGAGCAGTACTTC; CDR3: CASSPGVHYEQYF
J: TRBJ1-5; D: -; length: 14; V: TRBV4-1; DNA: TGCGCCAGCAGCCACCCTCAGGGAAGTCAGCCCCAGCATTTT; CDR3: CASSHPQGSQPQHF
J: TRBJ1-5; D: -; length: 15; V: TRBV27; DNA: TGTGCCAGCAGTTTATCTAGGGGGTCGGGACAGCCCCAGCATTTT; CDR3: CASSLSRGSGQPQHF
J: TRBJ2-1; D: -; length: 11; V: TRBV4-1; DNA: TGCGCCAGCAGCCTAGGAGGGGAACAGTTCTTC; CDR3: CASSLGGEQFF
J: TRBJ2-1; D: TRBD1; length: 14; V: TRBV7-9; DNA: TGTGCCAGCAGCCTCGGGACAGGGGGCAATGAGCAGTTCTTC; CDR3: CASSLGTGGNEQFF
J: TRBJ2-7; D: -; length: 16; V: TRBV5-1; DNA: TGCGCCAGCTACCTCAACGTACGGACAGCCCCCTACGAGCAGTACTTC; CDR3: CASYLNVRTAPYEQYF
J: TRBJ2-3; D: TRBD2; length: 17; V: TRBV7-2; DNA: TGTGCCAGCAGCTTCCTCGGGACTAGCGGGGGGGCGAATACGCAGTATTTT; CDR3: CASSFLGTSGGANTQYF
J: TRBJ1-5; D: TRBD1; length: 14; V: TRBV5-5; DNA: TGTGCCAGCAGCATTGACAGGGTGGATCAGCCCCAGCATTTT; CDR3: CASSIDRVDQPQHF